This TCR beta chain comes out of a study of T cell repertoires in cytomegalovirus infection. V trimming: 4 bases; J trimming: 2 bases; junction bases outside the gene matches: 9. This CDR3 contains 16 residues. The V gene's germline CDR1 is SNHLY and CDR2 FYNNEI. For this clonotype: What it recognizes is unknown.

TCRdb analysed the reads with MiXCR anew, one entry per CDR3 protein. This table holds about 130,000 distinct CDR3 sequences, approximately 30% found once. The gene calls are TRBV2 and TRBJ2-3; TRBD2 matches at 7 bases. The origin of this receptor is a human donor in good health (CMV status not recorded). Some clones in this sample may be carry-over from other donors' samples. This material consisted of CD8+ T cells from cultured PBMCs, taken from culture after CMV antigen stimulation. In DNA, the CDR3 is TGTGCCAGCAGTGTGGAGGACCGGGGGGTCACAGATACGCAGTATTTT. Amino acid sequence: CASSVEDRGVTDTQYF.